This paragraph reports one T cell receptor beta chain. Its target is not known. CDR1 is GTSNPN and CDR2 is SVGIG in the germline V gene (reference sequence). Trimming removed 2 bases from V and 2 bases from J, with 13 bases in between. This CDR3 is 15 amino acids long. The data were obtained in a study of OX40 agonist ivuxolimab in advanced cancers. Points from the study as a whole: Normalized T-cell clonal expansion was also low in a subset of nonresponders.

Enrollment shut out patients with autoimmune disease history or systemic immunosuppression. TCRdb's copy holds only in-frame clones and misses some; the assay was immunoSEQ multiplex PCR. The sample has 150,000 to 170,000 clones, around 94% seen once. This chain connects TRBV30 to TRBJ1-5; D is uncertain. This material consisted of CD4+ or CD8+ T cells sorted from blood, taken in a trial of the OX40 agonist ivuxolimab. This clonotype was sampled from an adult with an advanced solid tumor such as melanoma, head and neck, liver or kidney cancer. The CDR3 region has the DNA TGTGCCTGGAGTTCAACGGGGTTCGGCAATCAGCCCCAGCATTTT. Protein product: CAWSSTGFGNQPQHF.